These 22 T cell receptor beta chains originate from one sample sequenced in a study of spatial heterogeneity in lung cancer. From the 5' RACE reads, TCRdb called clonotypes with MiXCR, one entry per CDR3 protein. This sample has about 890 distinct CDR3 sequences, with around 40% found just once. Antigens for these TCRs are unknown. Time point of the sample: sample taken at primary tumor resection. General study findings and limits: For expanded intratumoral alpha and beta TCRs, counts tracked tumor mutation counts.

This specimen consisted of lung tumor tissue, obtained at surgery. Receptors were obtained from a female donor with early-stage non-small cell lung cancer.

This clonotype was seen only once. This CDR3 is CASSERGGDEQFF. The CDR3 nucleotides are TGTGCCAGCTCGGAGCGGGGCGGAGATGAGCAGTTCTTC. The chain employs TRBV7-2 and TRBJ2-1; 7 nucleotides match TRBD2. This CDR3 region has 13 residues. CDR1 and CDR2 (germline): SGHTA, FQGNSA. Losses at the gene ends were 8 bases for V and 8 bases for J; bases not matched to a gene: 9.

The chain uses TRBV28 and TRBJ2-7; 12 bases agree with TRBD1. With V trimmed by 3 bases and J by 6 bases, 9 bases remained unmatched. This CDR3 is built from 16 residues. The germline V gene has CDR1 MDHEN and CDR2 SYDVKM. The CDR3 bases are TGTGCCAGCAGTTTTGTCACCGGGACAGGGGGCTCCGAGCAGTACTTC. It is translated as CASSFVTGTGGSEQYF.

A few counts support this clonotype. The chain has TRBV11-2 and TRBJ2-4, with 15 bases identical to TRBD2. Germline values: CDR1 SGHAT, CDR2 FQNNGV. The CDR3 covers 19 residues. V lost 4 bases to trimming and J lost 6 bases; unmatched junction nucleotides: 13. CDR3 bases: TGTGCCAGCAGCTCTTCTTACGGACTAGCGGGGGGGCCGCGAAACATTCAGTACTTC. The encoded protein is CASSSSYGLAGGPRNIQYF.

By share, this clonotype counts as medium-sized. The chain couples TRBV12-5 to TRBJ2-5; D is ambiguous. Trimming shortened V by 1 base and J by 2 bases, and 11 bases separated the two germline ends. Germline lookup yields CDR1 LGHNT and CDR2 FRNRAP. This CDR3 is 15 amino acids long. The CDR3 DNA sequence: TGTGCTAGTGGTTTGGGGATGGTTGGACAAGAGACCCAGTACTTC. Protein: CASGLGMVGQETQYF.

The genes are TRBV20-1 and TRBJ1-1; D ambiguous. The CDR3 extends over 16 amino acids. The germline V gene has CDR1 DFQATT and CDR2 SNEGSKA (reference sequence). V was trimmed by 0 bases and J by 1 base, leaving 15 bases between them. The CDR3 region has the DNA TGCAGTGCTAGAGATCTTTTCGGGCAGACGAACACTGAAGCTTTCTTT. This encodes CSARDLFGQTNTEAFF.

This clonotype appeared a few times. J is TRBJ2-1 and V is TRBV5-1, with TRBD2 matching 14 bases. The CDR3 has 19 residues. Germline values: CDR1 SGHRS, CDR2 YFSETQ. J gave up 9 bases and V 0 bases, and 14 bases lay outside the gene matches. The CDR3, as DNA: TGCGCCAGCAGCTTGGCCACCCCCGGGGGACTAGCGGGAGTGGCTGAGCAGTTCTTC. Amino acid sequence: CASSLATPGGLAGVAEQFF.

By share, this clonotype ranks as large. V usage is TRBV12-3 or TRBV12-4 and J usage is TRBJ1-1, with a weak D call TRBD1 (6 bases). The ends were cut back, 8 bases at V and 1 base at J, with 14 bases in the middle. The CDR3 totals 14 residues. The CDR3 coding sequence is TGTGCCAGCGAAAAGGGGGATGGGAACACTGAAGCTTTCTTT. Amino acids: CASEKGDGNTEAFF.

This clonotype qualifies as large. V gene TRBV6-5 combines with J gene TRBJ1-6, with D possibly being TRBD1 (6 bases). V was pared by 0 bases and J by 0 bases, with 12 bases between. The CDR3 is made up of 18 amino acids. Germline loops: CDR1 MNHEY, CDR2 SVGAGI. In nucleotides, the CDR3 is TGTGCCAGCAGTTACTCAACAGGGCTTAGCTCCTATAATTCACCCCTCCACTTT. Translating gives CASSYSTGLSSYNSPLHF.

By sample share, this clonotype is medium-sized. The chain is built from TRBV5-4 and TRBJ2-5; TRBD2 agrees at 7 bases. This CDR3 region has 14 residues. Germline-derived CDR1 and CDR2 are SGHNT and YYREEE (reference sequence). The J segment lost 4 bases and the V segment lost 0 bases, leaving 3 bases of the junction unmatched. CDR3 residues: CASSLVREGETQYF. CDR3 nucleotides: TGTGCCAGCAGCTTGGTCAGGGAGGGAGAGACCCAGTACTTC.

This clonotype was counted only a few times. The genes are TRBV7-3 and TRBJ2-6; no clear D. Germline V gene lookup returns CDR1 SGHTA and CDR2 FQGTGA. V lost 0 bases and J lost 1, with 4 bases in between. The CDR3 covers 15 residues. CDR3 bases: TGTGCCAGCAGCTTAACAGGGTCTGGGGCCAACGTCCTGACTTTC. It yields the protein CASSLTGSGANVLTF.

This chain joins TRBV6-2 or TRBV6-3 and TRBJ1-5; a possible D gene is TRBD1 (5 bases). Germline V gene lookup returns CDR1 MNHEY and CDR2 SVGEGT. This CDR3 has 18 residues. V lost 2 bases to trimming and J lost 1 base, with 18 bases between them. The CDR3 DNA follows: TGTGCCAGCAGTTACCCGGGACTCACCCCCGGGAGCAATCAGCCCCAGCATTTT. The encoded protein is CASSYPGLTPGSNQPQHF.

V is TRBV5-1 and J is TRBJ2-1; 11 bases align to TRBD1. The V gene's germline CDR1 is SGHRS and CDR2 YFSETQ. V lost 4 bases to trimming and J lost 5 bases; unmatched junction nucleotides: 5. This CDR3 comprises 15 residues. The CDR3 coding sequence is TGCGCCAGCAGCGTGGGACAGGGGGTCCACAATGAGCAGTTCTTC. Its translation is CASSVGQGVHNEQFF. The full variable domain, rest sourced from reference TRBV5-1 and TRBJ2-1, is KAGVTQTPRYLIKTRGQQVTLSCSPISGHRSVSWYQQTPGQGLQFLFEYFSETQRNKGNFPGRFSGRQFSNSRSEMNVSTLELGDSALYLCASSVGQGVHNEQFFGPGTRLTVL.

V is TRBV4-1 and J is TRBJ1-1; D may be TRBD1 (5 bases). The CDR3 loop spans 15 amino acids. The germline V gene encodes CDR1 MGHRA and CDR2 YSYEKL. Trimming took off 0 bases at V and 5 bases at J, with 13 bases between the two ends. The CDR3 sequence is CASSQDRPGRTEAFF. The CDR3 region has the DNA TGCGCCAGCAGCCAAGATAGGCCAGGGAGGACTGAAGCTTTCTTT.

This clonotype was detected a few times. The J gene is TRBJ2-5, the V gene TRBV18; D is ambiguous. V dropped 3 bases and J dropped 5 bases, with 16 bases sitting between them. This CDR3 is 15 amino acids long. The germline V gene has CDR1 KGHSH and CDR2 LQKENI. DNA of the CDR3: TGTGCCAGCTCACCCTCGACCTCCACTGGGGAGACCCAGTACTTC. Protein sequence: CASSPSTSTGETQYF.

The chain joins TRBV7-9 to TRBJ2-3, with D hard to call. This CDR3 has 15 amino acids. The V gene's germline CDR1 is SEHNR and CDR2 FQNEAQ (reference sequence). V gave up 5 bases and J gave up 3 bases, with 15 bases separating them. CDR3 loop: CASSPWTINTDTQYF. The CDR3, as DNA: TGTGCCAGCAGCCCCTGGACGATTAATACAGATACGCAGTATTTT.

V usage is TRBV28 and J usage is TRBJ1-1; D perhaps matches TRBD1 (6 bases). The germline V and J ends were trimmed by 7 bases and 4 bases, with 19 bases remaining between them. The V gene's germline CDR1 is MDHEN and CDR2 SYDVKM. This CDR3 region has 15 residues. CDR3 nucleotides: TGTGCCAGCATCACGATGGACAGAACAGTCACTGAAGCTTTCTTT. This codes for CASITMDRTVTEAFF.

This clonotype rates as large. The chain uses TRBV6-9 and TRBJ1-4, with 12 bases identical to TRBD1. Germline lookup yields CDR1 MNHGY and CDR2 SVAAGI. The CDR3 runs to 19 residues. After removal of 4 bases from V and 4 bases from J, the junction contained 13 bases not matched to a gene. CDR3 amino acids: CASSLWRDRGHGFNEKLFF. Written as DNA, the CDR3 is TGTGCCAGCAGTTTATGGAGGGACAGGGGGCATGGGTTTAATGAAAAACTGTTTTTT.

By proportion, this clonotype is medium-sized. The rearrangement links TRBV20-1 to TRBJ1-2; 7 nucleotides agree with TRBD1. The germline CDR1 and CDR2 sequences are DFQATT and SNEGSKA (reference sequence). V lost 1 base to trimming and J lost 2 bases; unmatched junction nucleotides: 4. The length of the CDR3 is 14 residues. CDR3 nucleotide sequence: TGCAGTGCTAGAGCGGGACAGCAGAACTATGGCTACACCTTC. It is translated as CSARAGQQNYGYTF.

The genes are TRBV27 and TRBJ2-6, with TRBD1 matching over 8 bases. The CDR3 runs to 18 residues. Germline V gene data show CDR1 as MNHEY and CDR2 as SMNVEV (reference sequence). Trimming at V came to 5 bases and at J to 2 bases, leaving 11 bases not matched to a gene. CDR3 in amino acids: CASSGRTGIGAGANVLTF. CDR3 nucleotide sequence: TGTGCCAGCAGTGGGCGGACAGGGATTGGCGCTGGGGCCAACGTCCTGACTTTC.

The chain combines TRBV21-1 with TRBJ2-5; TRBD2, the D gene given by the table, was not confirmed from the DNA. TRBV21-1 is described as a pseudogene. This CDR3 region has 16 residues. The CDR3 DNA follows: TGTGCCAGCAGCAAAGAAAAGCGGGAGTCGTTGGAGACCCAGTACTTC. This translates into CASSKEKRESLETQYF.

The chain couples TRBV25-1 to TRBJ1-1; D remains ambiguous. Trimming cost V 1 base and J 4 bases, with 16 bases left between them. The germline CDR1 and CDR2 sequences are MGHDK and SYGVNS. CDR3 length: 16 amino acids. Here the CDR3 reads CASSEWASTVSTEAFF. Here the CDR3 DNA reads TGTGCCAGCAGTGAATGGGCGAGTACAGTCTCCACTGAAGCTTTCTTT.

This clonotype counts as large. The chain recombines TRBV14 with TRBJ2-2, with D possibly matching TRBD1 (5 bases). V lost 7 bases and J 7 bases, leaving 16 bases between the germline ends. The CDR3 consists of 14 residues. Germline V gene sequence: CDR1 SGHDN, CDR2 FVKESK. This chain's CDR3 is CASTRSGWNGELFF. In DNA form, the CDR3 reads TGTGCCAGCACCCGGTCAGGGTGGAACGGGGAGCTGTTTTTT.